This T cell receptor (beta chain) derives from a study of vaccination and CD4 T cells after COVID-19. Trimming cost V 4 bases and J 0 bases; bases outside gene matches: 1. CDR3 length: 15 amino acids. CDR1 and CDR2 from the germline V gene are LGHDT and YNNKEL (reference sequence). Time point indicated: late sampling 161 to 241 days after vaccination in three convalescent patients. Treatment described: approximately nine-day PBMC culture with coronavirus spike peptide pools or control peptides (ViraFEST assay). In its sample, this clonotype was seen once. The antigen is undetermined. An Oncomine TCR Beta short-read assay was used to sequence the DNA from cultured CD4+ T cells. TCRdb used MiXCR to reprocess the PCR reads, holding one entry per CDR3 protein. The sample shows 15,000 to 20,000 distinct CDR3 sequences, over 50% of them seen only once.

This chain joins TRBV3-1 and TRBJ2-5; 11 positions agree with TRBD2. The source was CD4+ T cells from blood, cultured in vitro, collected about 7 months after SARS-CoV-2 vaccination. The clonotype comes from a human donor who had recovered from COVID-19. In DNA form, the CDR3 reads TGTGCCAGCAGCCCTAGCGGGGGGAACCAAGAGACCCAGTACTTC. Translating it yields CASSPSGGNQETQYF.